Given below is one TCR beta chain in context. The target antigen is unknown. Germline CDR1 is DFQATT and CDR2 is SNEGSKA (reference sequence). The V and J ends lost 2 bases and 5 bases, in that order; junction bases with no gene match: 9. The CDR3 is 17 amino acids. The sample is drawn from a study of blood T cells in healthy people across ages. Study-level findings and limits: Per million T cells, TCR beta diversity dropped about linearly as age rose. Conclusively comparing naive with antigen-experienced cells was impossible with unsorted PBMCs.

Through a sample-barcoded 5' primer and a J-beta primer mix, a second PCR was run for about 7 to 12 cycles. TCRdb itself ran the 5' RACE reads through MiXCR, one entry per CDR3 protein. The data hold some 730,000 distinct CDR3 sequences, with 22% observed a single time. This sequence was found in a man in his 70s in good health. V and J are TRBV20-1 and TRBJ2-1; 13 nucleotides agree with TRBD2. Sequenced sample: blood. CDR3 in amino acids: CSARTSGRGFVNNEQFF. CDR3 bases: TGCAGTGCTAGAACTAGCGGGAGGGGGTTTGTTAACAATGAGCAGTTCTTC.